Presented here are 14 T cell receptor beta chains from one specimen sequenced in a study of cytomegalovirus exposure and HLA in healthy donors. Sequencing used immunoSEQ multiplex PCR; TCRdb keeps in-frame clones, though not all of them. Counted here are 150,000 to 200,000 clones, around 80% occurring once; the ten biggest clones make up roughly 1.2%. Sequenced sample: PBMCs. All receptors come from a woman in her 30s in good health and CMV-seronegative.

This clone was seen just once. This rearrangement joins TRBV7-8 to TRBJ1-5, with 7 bases aligning to TRBD1. Germline trimming cut 5 bases from V and 4 bases from J; bases unmatched to any gene: 14. This CDR3 is built from 17 residues. Germline assignment: CDR1 SGHVS and CDR2 FQNEAQ. Here the CDR3 DNA reads TGTGCCAGCAGCCCCCGGCTTACCGACAGGGTAAATCAGCCCCAGCATTTT. Amino acid sequence: CASSPRLTDRVNQPQHF.

The V gene is TRBV21-1, the J gene TRBJ2-1; the table names TRBD1, a call not compared with the DNA. TRBV21-1 is reported as a pseudogene. The CDR3 totals 18 residues. In DNA, the CDR3 is TGTGCCAGCAGCAAATCCCCAACACAGATTACCTCCTACAATGAGCAGTTCTTC. It is translated as CASSKSPTQITSYNEQFF.

The V call is TRBV6-5, the J call TRBJ1-1; no clear D gene. CDR1 and CDR2 from the germline V gene are MNHEY and SVGAGI. The CDR3 loop spans 13 amino acids. V lost 6 bases, J lost 5 bases, and 13 bases lay in between. The CDR3 loop is CASSLQAGTEAFF. CDR3 in DNA: TGTGCCAGCAGCTTACAAGCCGGGACTGAAGCTTTCTTT.

As concerns this clone: The germline gene is not matched at one end of the junction; a read error may be the cause. The gene calls are TRBV6-5 and TRBJ1-2; D may be TRBD1 (6 bases). CDR1 is MNHEY and CDR2 is SVGAGI in the germline V gene. CDR3 length equals 12 residues. Here the CDR3 DNA reads TGTGCCAGCAGAGTTATAGTACAAGGGGGAGTCTTC. Translated: CASRVIVQGGVF.

This clone was seen a handful of times. The V gene is TRBV7-2, the J gene TRBJ1-2, with D perhaps matching TRBD1 (5 bases). Germline V gene lookup returns CDR1 SGHTA and CDR2 FQGNSA. Trimming left V 5 bases short and J 4 bases short, with 11 bases between. The CDR3 spans 13 residues. CDR3 nucleotides: TGTGCCAGCAGCGCCCAGGGTGGCTATGGCTACACCTTC. It encodes CASSAQGGYGYTF.

This clone was picked up one time. The chain is built from TRBV30 and TRBJ1-2, with D maybe TRBD1 (5 bases). The CDR3 has 14 amino acids. The V gene lost 0 bases and the J gene lost 0 bases, with 8 bases spanning the gap. Germline-derived CDR1 and CDR2 are GTSNPN and SVGIG (reference sequence). CDR3 coding DNA: TGTGCCTGGAGTGTACGCAGGGCTAACTATGGCTACACCTTC. The encoded protein is CAWSVRRANYGYTF.

The V call is TRBV9, the J call TRBJ1-1; TRBD1 matches at 8 bases. The V segment lost 3 bases and the J segment 0 bases; nucleotides outside the gene matches: 7. The CDR3 runs to 16 residues. Germline CDR1 and CDR2: SGDLS and YYNGEE. The CDR3 loop reads CASSALRGPMNTEAFF. As DNA, the CDR3 is TGTGCCAGCAGCGCGCTCAGGGGGCCCATGAACACTGAAGCTTTCTTT.

This clone appeared a single time. The chain employs TRBV7-8 and TRBJ1-4; no firm D call. The V end lost 5 bases, the J end lost 0 bases, and 13 bases lay between the germline ends. Germline CDR1 is SGHVS and CDR2 is FQNEAQ. CDR3 length equals 16 residues. The CDR3 region has the DNA TGTGCCAGCAGCCCTGGCTCCGGGGCAACTAATGAAAAACTGTTTTTT. Its translation: CASSPGSGATNEKLFF.

The chain joins TRBV6-1 to TRBJ1-2; maybe TRBD1 (5 bases). The CDR3 has 14 amino acids. Germline V gene sequence: CDR1 MNHNS, CDR2 SASEGT. V was pared by 7 bases and J by 7 bases, with 19 bases between. The CDR3 bases are TGTGCCAGCAATACCGGGACTAAGAGGGGTGGCTACACCTTC. It codes for CASNTGTKRGGYTF.

This chain uses TRBV2 with TRBJ1-1, with 8 bases that match TRBD1. Germline loops: CDR1 SNHLY, CDR2 FYNNEI. There are 14 residues in the CDR3. Germline trimming cut 4 bases from V and 1 base from J; bases unmatched to any gene: 2. Here the CDR3 DNA reads TGTGCCAGCAGTGCAGACAGGGGGAACACTGAAGCTTTCTTT. Protein: CASSADRGNTEAFF.

The V and J genes are TRBV4-1 and TRBJ2-7, with 11 bases matching TRBD1. With V trimmed by 1 base and J by 2 bases, 1 base remained unmatched. This CDR3 region has 15 residues. Germline V gene sequence: CDR1 MGHRA, CDR2 YSYEKL. CDR3 sequence reads: CASSQGTGGTYEQYF. The CDR3 bases are TGCGCCAGCAGCCAAGGGACAGGGGGCACCTACGAGCAGTACTTC.

The V gene is TRBV5-1, the J gene TRBJ1-2, with D maybe TRBD1 (6 bases). The CDR3 length is 15 residues. Trimming pared 0 bases from V and 6 bases from J, leaving 15 bases between. Germline values: CDR1 SGHRS, CDR2 YFSETQ. The CDR3 protein is CASSLAPGVGDGYTF. The CDR3 DNA sequence: TGCGCCAGCAGCTTGGCCCCAGGGGTTGGGGATGGCTACACCTTC.

The CDR3 spells CASSLQGTTDTQYF. The CDR3 DNA sequence: TGCGCCAGCAGCTTACAGGGGACCACAGATACGCAGTATTTT. The chain employs TRBV5-1 and TRBJ2-3, with TRBD1 matching 7 bases. V was clipped by 2 bases and J by 2 bases; unmatched bases: 2. Germline V gene lookup returns CDR1 SGHRS and CDR2 YFSETQ. The CDR3 has 14 amino acids. The variable domain in full, with the rest retrieved from reference TRBV5-1 and TRBJ2-3, is KAGVTQTPRYLIKTRGQQVTLSCSPISGHRSVSWYQQTPGQGLQFLFEYFSETQRNKGNFPGRFSGRQFSNSRSEMNVSTLELGDSALYLCASSLQGTTDTQYFGPGTRLTVL.

The chain recombines TRBV13 with TRBJ1-1, with D unclear. Germline assignment: CDR1 PRHDT and CDR2 FYEKMQ (reference sequence). V shed 5 bases and J shed 4 bases, with 8 bases lying between them. CDR3 size: 12 residues. The CDR3 DNA is TGTGCCAGCAGCCTCGGGATCACTGAAGCTTTCTTT. Amino acids: CASSLGITEAFF.